The next 12 T cell receptor beta chains were all read from a single sample in a study of identical twins. TCRdb re-analysed the 5' RACE reads in MiXCR, keeping a single row per CDR3 protein. The table shows 690,000 or so distinct CDR3 sequences, with around 8.6% occurring only once. This same sample was also taken into another study, of yellow fever vaccine responses in identical twins.

Sequencing was carried out using PBMCs. The receptors come from a woman younger than 30 in good health.

This clonotype occurred a few times. The chain links TRBV7-3 to TRBJ2-7; 7 bases map to TRBD1. Germline CDR1 reads SGHTA; CDR2 reads FQGTGA. The CDR3 loop spans 13 amino acids. V was clipped by 5 bases and J by 5 bases; unmatched bases: 6. The CDR3 reads CASSPDTGDEQYF. CDR3 in DNA: TGTGCCAGCAGCCCAGATACAGGGGACGAGCAGTACTTC.

This chain joins TRBV15 and TRBJ2-5; no clear D gene. The CDR3 spans 14 residues. The ends were cut back, 5 bases at V and 2 bases at J, with 12 bases in the middle. Germline CDR1 LNHNV, CDR2 YYDKDF (reference sequence). The CDR3 reads CATSPGWGQETQYF. CDR3 coding DNA: TGTGCCACCAGCCCAGGCTGGGGTCAAGAGACCCAGTACTTC.

The table lists this clonotype with a few counts. J is TRBJ2-7 and V is TRBV20-1; D unresolved. The CDR3 covers 11 residues. From germline, CDR1 is DFQATT and CDR2 SNEGSKA (reference sequence). Deletions cut 3 bases from V and 9 bases from J, with 12 bases between. The CDR3 nucleotides read TGCAGTGCTAGCCCCACGTTCCGGCAGTACTTC. Translating gives CSASPTFRQYF.

The sample holds a few counts of this clonotype. The chain carries TRBV12-3 or TRBV12-4 and TRBJ2-7; D is perhaps TRBD2 (5 bases). This CDR3 has 15 amino acids. Trimming cost V 7 bases and J 3 bases, with 19 bases left between them. CDR3 loop: CASTPRGIGDYEQYF. DNA of the CDR3: TGTGCCAGCACCCCCCGGGGAATCGGCGACTACGAGCAGTACTTC.

As concerns this clonotype: This may stem from a read error, because a much larger clone lies one nucleotide away. The genes are TRBV29-1 and TRBJ2-5; 7 nucleotides align to TRBD1. The CDR3 consists of 11 residues. CDR1 and CDR2 (germline): SQVTM, ANQGSEA. V lost 7 bases, J lost 1 base, and 0 bases stayed unmatched. CDR3 bases: TGCAGCGGGGACAGCCAAGAGACCCAGTACTTC. Amino acids: CSGDSQETQYF.

Many counts were recorded for this clonotype. The rearrangement links TRBV15 to TRBJ2-1, with 7 bases matching TRBD2. The CDR3 contains 15 residues. Germline lookup yields CDR1 LNHNV and CDR2 YYDKDF (reference sequence). After removal of 1 base from V and 4 bases from J, the junction contained 4 bases not matched to a gene. CDR3 in DNA: TGTGCCACCAGCAGAGGTGGCGGGGGATACAATGAGCAGTTCTTC. This codes for CATSRGGGGYNEQFF. The variable domain in full, completed from reference TRBV15 and TRBJ2-1, reads DAMVIQNPRYQVTQFGKPVTLSCSQTLNHNVMYWYQQKSSQAPKLLFHYYDKDFNNEADTPDNFQSRRPNTSFCFLDIRSPGLGDTAMYLCATSRGGGGYNEQFFGPGTRLTVL.

This chain joins TRBV27 and TRBJ2-3; 13 bases match TRBD2. Germline values: CDR1 MNHEY, CDR2 SMNVEV (reference sequence). The V gene end was trimmed by 6 bases and the J gene end by 4 bases; junction bases not matched to a gene: 1. The CDR3 loop spans 14 amino acids. In DNA form, the CDR3 reads TGTGCCAGCAGGGGACTAGCGGGATCAGATACGCAGTATTTT. This gives the protein CASRGLAGSDTQYF.

This clonotype was recorded a few times. The chain recombines TRBV7-2 with TRBJ2-7, with a weak D call TRBD1 (6 bases). The germline V gene has CDR1 SGHTA and CDR2 FQGNSA. V dropped 5 bases and J dropped 0 bases, with 11 bases sitting between them. This CDR3 has 14 amino acids. CDR3 sequence (DNA): TGTGCCAGCAGCGATCGGGACATCTCCTACGAGCAGTACTTC. Protein sequence: CASSDRDISYEQYF.

This clonotype was seen a handful of times. V usage is TRBV10-2 and J usage is TRBJ2-3; D may be TRBD1 or TRBD2 (5 bases each). The V gene's germline CDR1 is WSHSY and CDR2 SAAADI. V lost 2 bases and J 2 bases, leaving 17 bases between the germline ends. The CDR3 consists of 17 residues. CDR3: CASSEPEVGPNTDTQYF. CDR3 in DNA: TGCGCCAGCAGTGAGCCAGAGGTGGGACCAAACACAGATACGCAGTATTTT.

The table lists this clonotype with many counts. The chain employs TRBV20-1 and TRBJ2-4; a possible D gene is TRBD1 (6 bases). The CDR3 covers 13 residues. Germline CDR1 and CDR2: DFQATT and SNEGSKA (reference sequence). The germline V and J ends were trimmed by 1 base and 9 bases, with 13 bases remaining between them. The CDR3 spells CSARAQGSSIQYF. As DNA, the CDR3 is TGCAGTGCTAGAGCTCAGGGGTCGAGCATTCAGTACTTC.

This clonotype was seen only a few times. The chain couples TRBV12-3 or TRBV12-4 to TRBJ2-5; tentatively, D is TRBD1 (5 bases). The V gene lost 7 bases and the J gene lost 4 bases, with 10 bases spanning the gap. The CDR3 extends over 12 amino acids. CDR3 residues: CASKWGGETQYF. CDR3 coding DNA: TGTGCCAGCAAGTGGGGCGGAGAGACCCAGTACTTC.

The chain links TRBV6-5 to TRBJ1-2; D is perhaps TRBD1 (6 bases). This CDR3 has 13 residues. Trimming took off 1 base at V and 4 bases at J, with 7 bases between the two ends. The V gene's germline CDR1 is MNHEY and CDR2 SVGAGI. The CDR3 spells CASSYLDSYGYTF. The CDR3 coding sequence is TGTGCCAGCAGTTACTTGGACAGCTATGGCTACACCTTC.